Given below is one TCR beta chain in context. The antigen it recognizes is unknown. No base quality values were provided; no much bigger clone lies one nucleotide off. The data belong to a study of blood T cell repertoires in COVID-19 (dated by TCRdb to the early 2020s). About the full investigation: The collaborator samples originated in the United States, Italy and Spain and spanned the acute and convalescent phases of COVID-19. The prospective study material was composed of cDNA or gDNA derived from T cells, B-cell-depleted T cells, or PBMCs. Subjects who had been exposed to COVID-19, were actively infected with it, or had recovered from it provided the deeply sampled blood TCRbeta repertoires that made up the dataset. The repertoires were made available in a free public database intended to serve as a resource for research on the immune response to SARS-CoV-2. The samples were drawn from the first 160 participants of the ongoing ImmuneRACE study and from some 1,300 subjects provided by 6 global collaborators. The sample metadata nearly always contained a de-identified subject ID, COVID-19 status, age in years and sex. Where available, HLA class I and class II types were obtained from metadata supplied by the sample provider rather than from assay-based typing.

The study at large found these results: The quantity of clinical and demographic metadata differed by source and by participant and was supplied without curation.

One collaborating source in Seattle enrolled patients during active infection and followed them longitudinally through the course of disease. The collaborating institutions used their own protocols to collect whole blood in K2EDTA tubes. Collaborator samples were shipped for TCRbeta analysis as frozen whole blood, isolated PBMCs, or DNA extracted from either sample type. TCRbeta CDR3 regions were amplified from genomic DNA using the immunoSEQ Assay, a bias-controlled multiplex PCR. The authors' pipeline ran thus. The number of nucleated cells in each sample was estimated by amplification of reference gene primers within the assay. Sequence reads were collapsed and filtered to measure the absolute abundance of every unique TCRbeta CDR3 rearrangement. Productive Simpson clonality was computed per sample as the square root of Simpson's diversity index over productive rearrangements. What TCRdb holds here is the immuneACCESS table cut down to in-frame rearrangements. Part of the clones is not present; checked against another copy, under half of the missing clones reflect an unresolved V gene, and the others are unexplained. V and J calls and clone size follow that table, whereas D and trimming were derived from the DNA. In all, the sample holds approximately 150,000 clones, and 85% to 90% of those were seen once. The top ten hold roughly 13% of the sample.

Looking up the germline V gene yields CDR1 MDHEN and CDR2 SYDVKM. The CDR3 numbers 13 residues from cysteine through phenylalanine. Of all the DNA, just the CDR3 is kept, 39 bases in frame from base 1. Unmatched junction bases come to 7, with V trimmed by 5 bases and J by 15 bases. The chain was built from TRBV28 and TRBJ2-6, and TRBD2 aligns with 10 junction nucleotides. Input material: peripheral blood. The sequence derives from a man aged 18 to 29 with COVID-19, enrolled during active disease. The CDR3 protein sequence reads: CASSQLAGSPLTF. The DNA sequence reads TGTGCCAGCAGTCAACTAGCGGGGAGCCCCCTGACTTTC.